This is a list of T cell receptor beta chains from one sample in a study of CXCR3-negative and CXCR3-positive naive CD8 T cells. One entry per CDR3 protein, without DNA, is what TCRdb gives after re-calling the 5' RACE reads. The sample's table shows about 150,000 distinct CDR3 sequences. Material: naive CXCR3+ CD8+ T cells from blood. The source is a human donor in good health. Some clones in this sample may be carry-over from other donors' samples. Both conserved end residues are part of each CDR3.

cdr3_length	v_call	j_call	cdr3_aa
15	TRBV12-3/TRBV12-4	TRBJ1-5	CASREGILGNQPQHF
17	TRBV7-2	TRBJ2-3	CASSPLEWDRSTDTQYF
15	TRBV9	TRBJ2-7	CASSVGEAGGYEQYF
18	TRBV7-9	TRBJ2-3	CASSFPRGTSDSGDTQYF
15	TRBV20-1	TRBJ1-1	CSARGNPGFWTEAFF
13	TRBV7-6	TRBJ2-7	CASRAGSSGEQYF
16	TRBV13	TRBJ2-2	CASSISGTSNTGELFF
16	TRBV5-6	TRBJ2-7	CASSPYRGLSSYEQYF
14	TRBV3-1	TRBJ2-7	CASSPLHRPYEQYF
15	TRBV9	TRBJ1-1	CASNSGGGLNTEAFF
14	TRBV7-3	TRBJ2-1	CASSFIVGANEQFF
14	TRBV4-2	TRBJ2-7	CASSPGPLSYEQYF
15	TRBV7-6	TRBJ2-7	CASSGGGLAGFEQYF
17	TRBV4-3	TRBJ1-2	CASSQDVGLGTGSGYTF
15	TRBV19	TRBJ2-1	CASSPLAGAYNEQFF
15	TRBV12-3/TRBV12-4	TRBJ2-1	CASSVGQGRDNEQFF
12	TRBV12-3/TRBV12-4	TRBJ2-7	CASSLNPYEQYF
16	TRBV12-3/TRBV12-4	TRBJ1-1	CASSFYWRVLVTEAFF
15	TRBV13	TRBJ1-1	CASSPRQRGNTEAFF
19	TRBV6-2/TRBV6-3	TRBJ2-5	CASSYPSEGEGASGETQYF
18	TRBV5-1	TRBJ2-3	CASSSYRLAGANTDTQYF
13	TRBV14	TRBJ2-1	CASSQDRDNEQFF
14	TRBV19	TRBJ2-7	CASSIQGAMHEQYF
14	TRBV20-1	TRBJ2-7	CSASGTESSYEQYF
14	TRBV10-3	TRBJ2-7	CAISELAGSYEQYF
13	TRBV4-1	TRBJ2-7	CASSPTGFFEQYF
12	TRBV12-3/TRBV12-4	TRBJ2-1	CDSSLGSSKQFF
14	TRBV4-1	TRBJ2-2	CASTTGGWTGELFF
17	TRBV13	TRBJ2-1	CASSLPRQGGNYNEQFF
15	TRBV6-5	TRBJ2-1	CASSYHALGHNEQFF
12	TRBV7-9	TRBJ2-1	CASSFGPGEQFF
13	TRBV29-1	TRBJ1-5	CSAMAGSDQPQHF
12	TRBV10-3	TRBJ2-3	CAISESEDTQYF
18	TRBV4-3	TRBJ2-6	CASSQDRVGGHGANVLTF
15	TRBV29-1	TRBJ2-3	CSVPQVQGWADTQYF
15	TRBV9	TRBJ1-1	CASSVGWGANTEAFF
16	TRBV4-3	TRBJ2-7	CASSQDHAGGNYEQYF
16	TRBV5-1	TRBJ2-2	CASSSTGQGSTGELFF
15	TRBV28	TRBJ2-1	CASSPRLSSYNEQFF
18	TRBV6-5	TRBJ2-6	CASSKRQAPITGANVLTF
13	TRBV7-8	TRBJ1-6	CASSSTGDSPLHF
13	TRBV2	TRBJ2-7	CASTALVSYEQYF
17	TRBV7-6	TRBJ2-2	CASSLEVIRLSTGELFF
15	TRBV5-1	TRBJ2-7	CASSLLRGADYEQYF
13	TRBV29-1	TRBJ2-1	CSLPAKSGNEQFF